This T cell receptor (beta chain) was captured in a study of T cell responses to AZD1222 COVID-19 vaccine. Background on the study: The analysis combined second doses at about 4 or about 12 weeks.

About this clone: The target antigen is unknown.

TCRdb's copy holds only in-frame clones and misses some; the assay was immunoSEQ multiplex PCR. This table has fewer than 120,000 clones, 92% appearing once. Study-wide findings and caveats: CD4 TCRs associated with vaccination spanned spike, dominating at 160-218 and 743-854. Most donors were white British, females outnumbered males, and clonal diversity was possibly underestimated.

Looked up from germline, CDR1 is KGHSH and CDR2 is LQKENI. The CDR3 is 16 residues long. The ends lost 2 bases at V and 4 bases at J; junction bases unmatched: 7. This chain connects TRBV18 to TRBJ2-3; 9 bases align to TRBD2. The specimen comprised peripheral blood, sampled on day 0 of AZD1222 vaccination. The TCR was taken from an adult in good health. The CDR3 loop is CASSPAGTSRADTQYF. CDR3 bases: TGTGCCAGCTCACCAGCGGGGACTAGCAGGGCAGATACGCAGTATTTT.